The 9 T cell receptor beta chains below come from one sample, sequenced in a study of blood T cell repertoires in COVID-19 (dated by TCRdb to the early 2020s). The method was the immunoSEQ multiplex PCR assay. Not all clones reach the TCRdb copy of this immuneACCESS table, which keeps in-frame sequences only. Checked studies attribute under half of the gap to unresolved V genes and leave the rest unexplained. The sample has 150,000 to 200,000 clones on record, approximately 95% of them singletons. 3.5% to 5% of the sample rests with the top ten. The sample was peripheral blood. Receptors originate from a woman aged 45-65 years with acute or convalescent COVID-19.

The chain uses TRBV19 and TRBJ1-2; D is unresolved. V lost 4 bases to trimming and J lost 6 bases, with 18 bases between them. CDR1 is LNHDA and CDR2 is SQIVND in the germline V gene (reference sequence). This CDR3 comprises 15 residues. CDR3 loop: CASSRVQVLQDGYTF. CDR3 coding DNA: TGTGCCAGTAGTAGGGTCCAGGTACTCCAGGATGGCTACACCTTC.

V usage is TRBV2 and J usage is TRBJ2-3; TRBD1 matches 8 bases. There are 14 residues in the CDR3. Trimming removed 6 bases from V and 6 bases from J; junction bases left unmatched: 8. Germline CDR1 and CDR2: SNHLY and FYNNEI. The CDR3 spells CASRRGQAGDTQYF. Here the CDR3 DNA reads TGTGCCAGCAGGCGGGGACAGGCGGGGGATACGCAGTATTTT.

This chain links TRBV5-6 with TRBJ2-2; 9 bases are shared with TRBD1. The germline CDR1 and CDR2 sequences are SGHDT and YYEEEE. The CDR3 totals 15 residues. V lost 3 bases, J lost 4 bases, and 4 bases stayed unmatched. CDR3 nucleotide sequence: TGTGCCAGCAGCTGGGACAGGGCTACCACCGGGGAGCTGTTTTTT. It is translated as CASSWDRATTGELFF.

V is TRBV19 and J is TRBJ1-5, with a tentative D call TRBD1 (6 bases). Deletions cut 5 bases from V and 3 bases from J, with 20 bases between. This CDR3 region has 17 residues. Per the germline V gene, CDR1 is LNHDA and CDR2 is SQIVND (reference sequence). CDR3 coding DNA: TGTGCCAGTAGTCCGGATGGGGGGGCTCATCTCAATCAGCCCCAGCATTTT. Its protein is CASSPDGGAHLNQPQHF.

This chain joins TRBV28 and TRBJ1-3; D not resolved. The CDR3 runs 18 residues. V was pared by 3 bases and J by 0 bases, with 18 bases between. Germline CDR1 is MDHEN and CDR2 is SYDVKM. CDR3 protein: CASSFISGFSPSGNTIYF. CDR3 in DNA: TGTGCCAGCAGTTTCATATCTGGTTTTAGCCCCTCTGGAAACACCATATATTTT.

This chain links TRBV25-1 with TRBJ1-2, with 9 bases fitting TRBD1. The CDR3 spans 15 residues. V lost 6 bases and J lost 3; bases outside the gene matches: 8. Per germline, CDR1 MGHDK and CDR2 SYGVNS. The CDR3: CASRFLDRGDYGYTF. The CDR3 DNA sequence: TGTGCCAGCAGATTCTTGGACAGGGGAGACTATGGCTACACCTTC.

V and J are TRBV10-1 and TRBJ1-6; TRBD1 aligns across 8 bases. With V trimmed by 3 bases and J by 3 bases, 7 bases remained unmatched. Germline-derived CDR1 and CDR2 are WNHNN and SYGVQD (reference sequence). This CDR3 spans 17 amino acids. CDR3 residues: CASSDPSDRDYNSPLHF. DNA of the CDR3: TGCGCCAGCAGTGACCCTTCGGACAGGGACTATAATTCACCCCTCCACTTT.

The chain carries TRBV6-5 and TRBJ1-1, with 8 positions matching TRBD1. CDR3 length equals 15 residues. CDR1 and CDR2 (germline): MNHEY, SVGAGI. Trimming removed 7 bases from V and 3 bases from J; junction bases left unmatched: 10. The CDR3, as DNA: TGTGCCAGCACCCTCGGGGACAGGCGAGACACTGAAGCTTTCTTT. Translating gives CASTLGDRRDTEAFF.

The chain couples TRBV24-1 to TRBJ2-2; perhaps TRBD1 as D (6 bases). This CDR3 has 14 residues. Per the germline V gene, CDR1 is KGHDR and CDR2 is SFDVKD. V was cut by 9 bases and J by 1 base, with 11 bases left in between. The CDR3: CATGQLGNTGELFF. The CDR3 DNA sequence: TGTGCCACCGGACAGCTCGGGAACACCGGGGAGCTGTTTTTT.